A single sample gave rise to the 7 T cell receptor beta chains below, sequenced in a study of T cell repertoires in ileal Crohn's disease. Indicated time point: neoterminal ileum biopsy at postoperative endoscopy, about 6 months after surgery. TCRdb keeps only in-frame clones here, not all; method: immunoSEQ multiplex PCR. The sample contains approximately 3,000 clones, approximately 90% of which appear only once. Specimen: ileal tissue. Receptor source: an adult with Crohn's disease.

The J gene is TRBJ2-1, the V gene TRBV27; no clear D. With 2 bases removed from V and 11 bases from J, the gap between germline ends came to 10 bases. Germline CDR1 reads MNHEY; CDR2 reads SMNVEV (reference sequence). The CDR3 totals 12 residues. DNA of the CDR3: TGTGCCAGCAGTTTAGAGGTCGGAAAGCAGTTCTTC. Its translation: CASSLEVGKQFF.

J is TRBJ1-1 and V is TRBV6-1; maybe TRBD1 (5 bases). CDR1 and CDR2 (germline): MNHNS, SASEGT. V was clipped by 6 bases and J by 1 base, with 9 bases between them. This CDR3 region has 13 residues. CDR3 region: CASRITGNTEAFF. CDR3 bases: TGTGCCAGCAGGATAACAGGGAACACTGAAGCTTTCTTT.

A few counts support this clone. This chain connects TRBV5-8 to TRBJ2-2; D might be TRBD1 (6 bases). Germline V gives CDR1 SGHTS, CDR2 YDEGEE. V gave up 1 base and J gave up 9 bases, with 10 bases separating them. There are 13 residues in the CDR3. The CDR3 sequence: CASSLRTGWELFF. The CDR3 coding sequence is TGTGCCAGCAGCTTGCGTACAGGGTGGGAGCTGTTTTTT.

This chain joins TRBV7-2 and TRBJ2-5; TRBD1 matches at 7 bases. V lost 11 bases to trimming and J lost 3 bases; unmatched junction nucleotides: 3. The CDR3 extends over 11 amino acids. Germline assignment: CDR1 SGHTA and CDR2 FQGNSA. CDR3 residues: CAAGTEETQYF. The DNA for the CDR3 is TGTGCCGCCGGGACAGAAGAGACCCAGTACTTC.

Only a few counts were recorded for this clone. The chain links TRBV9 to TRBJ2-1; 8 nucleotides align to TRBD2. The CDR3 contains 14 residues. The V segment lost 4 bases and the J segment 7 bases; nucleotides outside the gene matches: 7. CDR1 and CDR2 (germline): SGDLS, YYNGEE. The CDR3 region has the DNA TGTGCCAGCAGCAACTTAGCGGGGACGAATGAGCAGTTCTTC. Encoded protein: CASSNLAGTNEQFF.

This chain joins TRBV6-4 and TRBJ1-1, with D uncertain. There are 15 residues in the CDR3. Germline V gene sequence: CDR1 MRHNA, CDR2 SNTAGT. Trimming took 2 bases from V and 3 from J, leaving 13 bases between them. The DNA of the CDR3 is TGTGCCAGCAGTGACACCCGGCAGGTGGACACTGAAGCTTTCTTT. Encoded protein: CASSDTRQVDTEAFF.

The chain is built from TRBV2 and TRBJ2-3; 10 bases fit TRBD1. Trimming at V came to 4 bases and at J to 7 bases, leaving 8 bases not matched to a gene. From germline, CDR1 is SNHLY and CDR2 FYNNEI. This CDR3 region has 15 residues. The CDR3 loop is CASSVRTGGRYTQYF. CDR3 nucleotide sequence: TGTGCCAGCAGTGTTAGGACAGGGGGTCGATATACGCAGTATTTT.